This T cell receptor beta chain was found in a study of beta chain features in type 1 diabetes (dated by TCRdb to the late 2010s). As for the study more broadly: No differences in mean age, gender distribution, total cell number or subset yield were found between patients and healthy donors. A total of roughly 100,000,000 sorted cells were examined across all samples, and the number of cells per subset was strongly correlated with RNA yield. In the study, recently diagnosed type 1 diabetes patients and matched healthy donors were compared on the TCRB repertoires of their sorted circulating CD4+ T cell subsets. Naive and central memory subsets were obtained from all 30 or so donors, but regulatory and stem cell-like memory subsets were isolated from only 8 patients and roughly 8 healthy donors. Overall results and qualifications from the work: PCR might favor shorter templates, but patient and control samples were amplified and corrected together, so any skew would affect both groups equally. At VDJ recombination sites, type 1 diabetes patients had fewer insertions and more deleted nucleotides, which implies abnormalities in thymic rearrangement. Naive, central memory and regulatory TCRB repertoires appeared to be more alike among patients than among healthy donors. A moderate but significant shortening of TCRB CDR3 length was observed in type 1 diabetes patients in all four CD4+ subsets. Sequencing cDNA rather than genomic DNA could over-represent highly expressing activated cells, although activation and CD3 levels did not differ between groups. HLA sub-analyses involved small numbers of individuals, so any influence of HLA type on TCRB rearrangement remained unresolved.

A remark on this clone: Its antigen is unknown. No qualities accompany the bases; no much larger clone lies one base away.

A single peripheral blood draw of approximately 100 mL on average was collected from each donor into heparinised tubes. A BD FACSAria II was used to sort naive, central memory, regulatory and stem cell-like memory CD4+ T cells with a panel that included CD45RO, CCR7, CD25, CD127, CD95 and CD27. All sorted populations exceeded 98% purity. PBMCs were isolated immediately by Lymphoprep density gradient centrifugation and stained directly without culture. So that batch effects would be minimized, each experiment stained and sorted samples in pairs, pairing one healthy donor with one patient. All of the isolated RNA was reverse transcribed with the High Capacity cDNA Reverse Transcription Kit, so expressed TCRB transcripts were sequenced. Naive, central memory and regulatory T cell samples underwent deep immunoSEQ sequencing, averaging around 3.6 million total reads per sample. After sorted cells were lysed in RLT buffer, RNA was extracted with DNase-treated RNeasy Micro or Mini kits, with the choice depending on cell number. To prevent cross-contamination, each cell subset was processed individually, whereas patient and healthy donor samples were processed jointly. Using the immunoSEQ multiplex PCR, TCRB sequences were amplified from cDNA into 87-bp fragments spanning the CDR3 region. Amplicons were sequenced on the Illumina HiSeq platform. The study's processing was this. Synthetic template baselines were used to correct PCR bias computationally, reads within Hamming distance 2 were collapsed together, and singletons that could not be merged were discarded. Reads were aligned against IMGT to assign V, D and J genes, CDR3 length and insertions or deletions at six rearrangement sites. Within each subset, clonotype counts were normalized to the number of sorted cells before true diversity and Gini coefficients were calculated with the tcR R package. Repertoire sharing was quantified using the overlap coefficient calculated on TCRB nucleotide sequences. Out-of-frame TCRB sequences from naive cells were analyzed as a proxy for the pre-selection repertoire. TCRdb's version of the immuneACCESS table is confined to in-frame rearrangements and falls short of the full clone set. An unresolved V gene accounts for under half of the shortfall where checked; the remainder is of unknown origin. V and J calls and clone size are those listed in that table; D and trimming were worked out from the DNA. For this sample the table gives roughly 240,000 clones, of which around 24% were detected only once. Together, the top ten hold roughly 0.011% of the sample.

The germline V gene (reference sequence) supplies CDR1 MNHEY and CDR2 SMNVEV. The CDR3, cysteine through phenylalanine, is 19 amino acids long. Here the CDR3 DNA is all that survives: 57 bases in frame from base 1. V is clipped by 6 bases and J by 0 bases, and the sequence between their germline boundaries is 21 bases long. The rearranged chain carries TRBV27 and TRBJ2-6, with a weak D call of TRBD1 (6 bases match). This sequence was found in a woman aged 25-40 years with type 1 diabetes. The specimen was naive CD4+ T cells from blood. The sample's cell subset or site label, decoded: true naive CD4+ T cells. The CDR3 in this case is CASSLRVPDRSSGANVLTF. The nucleotide sequence is given as TGTGCCAGCAGCCTAAGGGTTCCAGACAGGAGCTCTGGGGCCAACGTCCTGACTTTC.